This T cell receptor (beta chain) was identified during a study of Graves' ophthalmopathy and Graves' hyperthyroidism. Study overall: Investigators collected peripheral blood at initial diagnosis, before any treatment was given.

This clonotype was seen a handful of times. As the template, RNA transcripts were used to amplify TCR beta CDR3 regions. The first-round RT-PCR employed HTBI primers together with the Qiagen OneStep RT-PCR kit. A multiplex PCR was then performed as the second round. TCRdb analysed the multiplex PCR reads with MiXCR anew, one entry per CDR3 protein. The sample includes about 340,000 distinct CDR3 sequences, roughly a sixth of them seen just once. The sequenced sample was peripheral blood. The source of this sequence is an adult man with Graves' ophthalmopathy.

The DNA of the CDR3 is TGTGCCAGCAGCCCCCCTCGAAGGGCGGGAGCCAACACCGGGGAGCTGTTTTTT. Its translation: CASSPPRRAGANTGELFF. This chain connects TRBV14 to TRBJ2-2; 7 bases agree with TRBD2. The CDR3 runs to 18 residues. The junction had 13 bases not matched to a gene; V was cut back by 4 bases and J by 2 bases. The germline CDR1 and CDR2 sequences are SGHDN and FVKESK.